This T cell receptor (beta chain) was sequenced in a study of identical twins. This clonotype was seen ten or more times. TCRdb independently ran MiXCR on the 5' RACE reads; one entry per CDR3 protein. The sample includes over 200,000 distinct CDR3 sequences, roughly 7.1% of them seen just once. CDR1 is SGDLS, CDR2 YYNGEE, per germline. The V end was cut by 1 base, the J end by 5 bases, with 1 base between. This CDR3 contains 11 residues. These same data were also listed under a study on T cells expressing NK-cell markers.

This chain connects TRBV9 to TRBJ2-1; no reliable D call. The specimen sequenced was CD8+ T cells sorted from blood. The sequence came from a woman between 18 and 29 years old in good health. The CDR3: CASSVHNEQFF. DNA for the CDR3: TGTGCCAGCAGCGTACACAATGAGCAGTTCTTC.